The sequence of this TCR beta chain was determined in a study of blood T cells in healthy people across ages. Whole-study results and caveats: With age, beta diversity per million T cells declined roughly linearly, significantly by 40. The lack of PBMC sorting stopped any conclusive naive versus antigen-experienced comparison.

Together with a sample-barcoded 5' primer, a J-beta primer mix was included in a second PCR lasting about 7 to 12 cycles. A tag from a template-switch adaptor with 12 random nucleotides marked each cDNA molecule. Each CDR3 protein is one row after TCRdb ran MiXCR on the 5' RACE reads. This sample has about 1.5 million distinct CDR3 sequences, with approximately 43% found just once. Researchers isolated at least 7 million PBMCs per sample. As regards this clonotype: Its target is unknown.

CDR3 length: 14 residues. Germline CDR1 DFQATT, CDR2 SNEGSKA (reference sequence). Sequenced input: blood. The V call is TRBV20-1, the J call TRBJ2-5; no reliable D call. The DNA matches TRBJ2-7 better at its end, which makes the J call doubtful. This TCR came from a woman younger than 30 in good health. DNA for the CDR3: TGCAGTGCTGCCAGCTTTTTAAATCCCTACGAGCAGTACTTC. Its translation is CSAASFLNPYEQYF.